These 11 T cell receptor beta chains were all obtained from the same sample, sequenced in a study of Graves' ophthalmopathy and Graves' hyperthyroidism. RNA transcripts served as template for amplifying TCR beta CDR3 sequences. The workflow started with a first-round RT-PCR run with HTBI primers and then moved on to a second-round multiplex PCR. TCRdb reprocessed the multiplex PCR reads with MiXCR, giving one entry per CDR3 protein. The table shows hundreds of thousands of distinct CDR3 sequences, with about two fifths occurring only once. Sequencing was performed on peripheral blood. The receptor source for this set is an adult man with Graves' ophthalmopathy.

The gene calls are TRBV6-1 and TRBJ2-7; 10 positions agree with TRBD2. The J segment lost 5 bases and the V segment lost 8 bases, leaving 12 bases of the junction unmatched. This CDR3 has 15 residues. The V gene's germline CDR1 is MNHNS and CDR2 SASEGT. The CDR3 bases are TGTGCCAGCGGGTTCGGGCTAGCGGGAGTCGACGAGCAGTACTTC. Its translation: CASGFGLAGVDEQYF.

This sequence joins TRBV4-1 and TRBJ1-2, with D uncertain. CDR1 MGHRA and CDR2 YSYEKL come from the germline V gene. The CDR3 totals 17 residues. The V and J ends lost 1 base and 2 bases respectively, with 17 bases between them. CDR3 sequence (DNA): TGCGCCAGCAGCCAAGGCGACTCCCCGCGGATGAACTATGGCTACACCTTC. The encoded protein is CASSQGDSPRMNYGYTF.

The chain combines TRBV20-1 with TRBJ2-5; D gene ambiguous. The CDR3 length is 12 residues. Germline V gene data show CDR1 as DFQATT and CDR2 as SNEGSKA (reference sequence). V lost 6 bases to trimming and J lost 11 bases, with 19 bases between them. DNA for the CDR3: TGCAGTGCGAGACCGGGCACAGATACGCAGTACTTC. It codes for CSARPGTDTQYF.

With respect to this clonotype: This CDR3 fails to terminate in the conserved phenylalanine or tryptophan, so it likely reflects a read error. The genes are TRBV5-1 and TRBJ2-5; D might be TRBD1 (6 bases). Trimming took 2 bases from V and 5 from J, leaving 7 bases between them. The CDR3 sequence is 12 residues long. Germline CDR1 reads SGHRS; CDR2 reads YFSETQ. CDR3 sequence: CASSLTGETQYC. The CDR3 region has the DNA TGCGCCAGCAGCTTAACAGGGGAGACCCAGTACTGC.

Concerning this clonotype itself: A read error may explain this, as a much larger clone is one base away. This chain connects TRBV10-3 to TRBJ1-2, with no clear D. Trimming took off 3 bases at V and 4 bases at J, with 15 bases between the two ends. The germline gives CDR1 ENHRY, CDR2 SYGVKD. The CDR3 contains 15 residues. The CDR3 protein is CAISDPGARIYGYTF. The CDR3 coding sequence is TGTGCCATCAGTGACCCGGGAGCCAGGATCTATGGCTACACCTTC.

As concerns this clonotype: A much larger clonotype is one base distant, so this may be a read error. The CDR3 nucleotides are TGTGCCAGTAGGCCCGCCCGCTACGAGCAGTACTTC. This gives the protein CASRPARYEQYF. This chain connects TRBV19 to TRBJ2-7; D uncertain. The CDR3 is 12 amino acids. Germline V gene data show CDR1 as LNHDA and CDR2 as SQIVND (reference sequence). Trimming stripped 6 bases from V and 3 bases from J, with 9 bases between.

This clonotype was counted ten times or more. The rearrangement joins TRBV2 to TRBJ1-2; 7 nucleotides line up with TRBD1. With V trimmed by 1 base and J by 0 bases, 2 bases remained unmatched. The CDR3 totals 15 residues. Germline V gives CDR1 SNHLY, CDR2 FYNNEI. CDR3 nucleotide sequence: TGTGCCAGCAGTGAAGTGGGGACAGCTAACTATGGCTACACCTTC. This gives the protein CASSEVGTANYGYTF.

The chain joins TRBV20-1 to TRBJ1-2, with 7 bases matching TRBD1. V was pared by 0 bases and J by 8 bases, with 9 bases of the junction left unmatched. Germline loops: CDR1 DFQATT, CDR2 SNEGSKA (reference sequence). The CDR3 is 14 amino acids. The CDR3 loop reads CSARDKGAEGGYTF. DNA of the CDR3: TGCAGTGCTAGAGATAAGGGGGCGGAGGGCGGCTACACCTTC.

The chain carries TRBV29-1 and TRBJ2-5; the match to TRBD1 covers 9 bases. Trimming took 4 bases from V and 5 from J; bases not matched to a gene: 11. CDR1 is SQVTM and CDR2 is ANQGSEA in the germline V gene. The CDR3 is 15 residues long. In nucleotides, the CDR3 is TGCAGCGTTGCAATCCGCGGGACAGGGCTGGAGACCCAGTACTTC. As protein: CSVAIRGTGLETQYF. The whole variable domain, filled in from reference TRBV29-1 and TRBJ2-5, reads SAVISQKPSRDICQRGTSLTIQCQVDSQVTMMFWYRQQPGQSLTLIATANQGSEATYESGFVIDKFPISRPNLTFSTLTVSNMSPEDSSIYLCSVAIRGTGLETQYFGPGTRLLVL.

Comment on this clonotype: It may be a read error: a sequence one base away is much more abundant. V gene TRBV7-9 combines with J gene TRBJ2-2; the D gene is possibly TRBD1 (6 bases). The V gene's germline CDR1 is SEHNR and CDR2 FQNEAQ (reference sequence). The CDR3 extends over 13 amino acids. V lost 6 bases, J lost 4 bases, and 9 bases lay in between. In DNA form, the CDR3 reads TGTGCCAGCAGGGGGGCCGTCACCGGGGAGCTGTTTTTT. The encoded protein is CASRGAVTGELFF. The entire variable domain, with the rest obtained from reference TRBV7-9 and TRBJ2-2, is as follows: DTGVSQNPRHKITKRGQNVTFRCDPISEHNRLYWYRQTLGQGPEFLTYFQNEAQLEKSRLLSDRFSAERPKGSFSTLEIQRTEQGDSAMYLCASRGAVTGELFFGEGSRLTVL.

The chain couples TRBV15 to TRBJ1-2; the D gene is possibly TRBD1 (6 bases). The ends were cut back, 3 bases at V and 3 bases at J, with 14 bases in the middle. Germline CDR1 LNHNV, CDR2 YYDKDF (reference sequence). CDR3 length: 15 amino acids. The DNA for the CDR3 is TGTGCCACCAGCAGCGGGGGCAGGGACGACTATGGCTACACCTTC. It codes for CATSSGGRDDYGYTF.